The 5 T cell receptor beta chains below all came from one sample that was sequenced in a study of technical replicates of blood from several donors. Some clones are missing from TCRdb's copy, which holds only in-frame ones; the method was immunoSEQ multiplex PCR. The table records just over 80,000 clones, around 94% of them present only once. Sequences were obtained from T cells isolated from PBMCs. These receptors were collected from a human donor in good health.

This chain uses TRBV4-3 with TRBJ2-1; D is unclear. Germline assignment: CDR1 LGHNA and CDR2 YSLEER. This CDR3 has 16 amino acids. V shed 1 base and J shed 2 bases, with 12 bases lying between them. Written as DNA, the CDR3 is TGCGCCAGCAGCCAAGGTTGGAGTTCCACCTACAATGAGCAGTTCTTC. It encodes CASSQGWSSTYNEQFF.

The gene calls are TRBV30 and TRBJ2-1; D is undetermined. Germline CDR1 GTSNPN, CDR2 SVGIG (reference sequence). V lost 4 bases to trimming and J lost 4 bases, with 8 bases between them. The CDR3 consists of 12 residues. CDR3 DNA: TGTGCCTGGAAGCCCGAATACAATGAGCAGTTCTTC. Residues: CAWKPEYNEQFF.

The chain employs TRBV11-1 and TRBJ1-2; 7 bases are a match to TRBD1. The CDR3 sequence is 14 residues long. With 2 bases clipped from V and 8 bases from J, the junction kept 8 bases outside the gene matches. CDR1 SGHAT and CDR2 FQDESV come from the germline V gene (reference sequence). The CDR3 nucleotides read TGTGCCAGCAGCTTATCTAGGACAGGAGAAGGCTACACCTTC. This encodes CASSLSRTGEGYTF.

V and J are TRBV6-6 and TRBJ1-5; D ambiguous. The ends were cut back, 5 bases at V and 2 bases at J, with 13 bases in the middle. CDR1 and CDR2 (germline): MNHNY, SVGAGI (reference sequence). CDR3 length equals 15 residues. The CDR3 region has the DNA TGTGCCAGCAGTCCCCAGGAGGGTGGCAATCAGCCCCAGCATTTT. It codes for CASSPQEGGNQPQHF.

Written as DNA, the CDR3 is TGTGCCAGTAGTATAGATCTCACTGATCAGCCCCAGCATTTT. Its protein is CASSIDLTDQPQHF. The rearrangement joins TRBV19 to TRBJ1-5; no clear D gene. Trimming removed 0 bases from V and 5 bases from J, with 8 bases in between. In germline, CDR1 is LNHDA, CDR2 SQIVND (reference sequence). CDR3 size: 14 residues.